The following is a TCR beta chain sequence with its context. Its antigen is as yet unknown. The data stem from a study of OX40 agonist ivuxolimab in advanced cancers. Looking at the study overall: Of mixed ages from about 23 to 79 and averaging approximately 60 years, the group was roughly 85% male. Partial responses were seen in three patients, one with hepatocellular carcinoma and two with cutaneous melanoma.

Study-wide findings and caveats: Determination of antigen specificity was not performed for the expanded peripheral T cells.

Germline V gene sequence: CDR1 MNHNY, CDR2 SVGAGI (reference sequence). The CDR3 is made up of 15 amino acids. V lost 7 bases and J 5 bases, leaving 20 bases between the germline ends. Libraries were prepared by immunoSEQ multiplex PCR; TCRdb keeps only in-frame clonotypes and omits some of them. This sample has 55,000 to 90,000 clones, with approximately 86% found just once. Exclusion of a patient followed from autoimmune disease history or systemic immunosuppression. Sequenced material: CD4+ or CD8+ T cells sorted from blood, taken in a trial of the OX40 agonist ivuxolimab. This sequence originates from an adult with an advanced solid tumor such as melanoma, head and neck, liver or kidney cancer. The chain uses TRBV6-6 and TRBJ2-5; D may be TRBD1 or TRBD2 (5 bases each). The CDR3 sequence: CASTYTPLEGETQYF. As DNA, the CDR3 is TGTGCCAGCACCTACACACCACTCGAGGGGGAGACCCAGTACTTC.